The 14 T cell receptor beta chains below all came from one sample that was sequenced in a study of memory CD4+ T cells and cytomegalovirus serostatus. The sort gate was single viable CD3+CD4+CD8-CD45RO+ cells for memory CD4+ T cells. The repertoire was sequenced with immunoSEQ multiplex PCR; TCRdb's copy has only in-frame clones and lacks some. The data show some 44,000 clones, with around 78% seen just once and 0.55% to 0.6% held by the top ten. Sequencing was carried out using memory CD4+ T cells from blood. The receptors were sampled from an adult in good health and CMV-seronegative.

The chain combines TRBV7-9 with TRBJ2-7; D gene uncertain. V was shortened by 0 bases and J by 5 bases, with 2 bases between the two germline ends. Germline CDR1 is SEHNR and CDR2 is FQNEAQ (reference sequence). The CDR3 is made up of 11 amino acids. In DNA, the CDR3 is TGTGCCAGCAGCTTAGCGGACGAGCAGTACTTC. Protein product: CASSLADEQYF.

Notes on this clone: The junction and the germline gene differ at one end; a read error may be behind it. This chain joins TRBV7-7 and TRBJ2-3, with TRBD2 matching 7 bases. The germline V gene has CDR1 SSHAT and CDR2 FNYEAQ (reference sequence). This CDR3 comprises 15 residues. CDR3 sequence reads: CASSRLAEGTDTQYF. The CDR3 nucleotides read TGTGCTAGCAGCCGACTAGCAGAGGGAACAGATACGCAGTATTTT.

The genes are TRBV4-2 and TRBJ2-5; 12 bases align to TRBD2. J was trimmed by 5 bases and V by 0 bases; bases with no gene match: 7. CDR1 and CDR2 (germline): LGHNA, YNFKEQ. CDR3 length: 17 residues. The DNA of the CDR3 is TGTGCCAGCAGCCAAGATACCCTGACTAGCGGGGGCGAGACCCAGTACTTC. This translates into CASSQDTLTSGGETQYF.

J is TRBJ1-5 and V is TRBV7-9; weak D call: TRBD1 (5 bases). Germline V gene lookup returns CDR1 SEHNR and CDR2 FQNEAQ (reference sequence). This CDR3 spans 13 amino acids. V shed 6 bases and J shed 6 bases, with 12 bases lying between them. The CDR3 bases are TGTGCCAGCAGTTTTCGTCAGGGTCAGCCCCAGCATTTT. It codes for CASSFRQGQPQHF.

DNA for the CDR3: TGTGCCAGCAGCTTAGTTTCCAGGCAGATGAACACTGAAGCTTTCTTT. Amino acids: CASSLVSRQMNTEAFF. This chain links TRBV7-2 with TRBJ1-1; D not certain. The length of the CDR3 is 16 residues. The germline gives CDR1 SGHTA, CDR2 FQGNSA. V lost 1 base and J lost 0, with 12 bases in between.

V gene TRBV5-1 combines with J gene TRBJ2-3; 7 nucleotides agree with TRBD1. Unmatched junction bases numbered 8, after V lost 0 bases and J lost 4 bases. Germline V gene sequence: CDR1 SGHRS, CDR2 YFSETQ. This CDR3 contains 16 residues. This CDR3 reads CASSLDNRGWPDTQYF. The CDR3, as DNA: TGCGCCAGCAGCTTGGACAACAGGGGATGGCCAGATACGCAGTATTTT.

This rearrangement joins TRBV2 to TRBJ2-5, with D possibly being TRBD2 (6 bases). Per germline, CDR1 SNHLY and CDR2 FYNNEI. This CDR3 is 15 amino acids long. V lost 3 bases and J lost 0, with 11 bases in between. In DNA, the CDR3 is TGTGCCAGCAGTGATCCCTCTAGCGACCAAGAGACCCAGTACTTC. It is translated as CASSDPSSDQETQYF.

V usage is TRBV28 and J usage is TRBJ1-5; D remains unclear. The CDR3 covers 12 residues. Trimming shortened V by 3 bases and J by 6 bases, and 6 bases separated the two germline ends. The germline V gene has CDR1 MDHEN and CDR2 SYDVKM. CDR3 sequence: CASSFGSQPQHF. The CDR3 region has the DNA TGTGCCAGCAGTTTCGGGAGTCAGCCCCAGCATTTT.

CDR3 nucleotide sequence: TGTGCCAGCAGACAGGGAGGCAGGGCCCTCTCCTACGAGCAGTACTTC. This sequence encodes CASRQGGRALSYEQYF. This chain connects TRBV6-6 to TRBJ2-5; D is possibly TRBD1 or TRBD2 (6 bases each). The J call may be in error: the DNA end matches TRBJ2-7 better. The CDR3 runs to 16 residues. Germline CDR1 and CDR2: MNHNY and SVGAGI (reference sequence).

The chain carries TRBV18 and TRBJ2-7, with a possible D match to TRBD1 (5 bases). CDR3 size: 15 residues. The ends were cut back, 5 bases at V and 1 base at J, with 15 bases in the middle. The V gene's germline CDR1 is KGHSH and CDR2 LQKENI. CDR3: CASSSTRQGSYEQYF. The CDR3 DNA follows: TGTGCCAGCTCATCAACCAGGCAGGGTTCCTACGAGCAGTACTTC.

V and J are TRBV6-6 and TRBJ2-7; TRBD1 matches at 10 bases. The CDR3 loop spans 15 amino acids. V was pared by 2 bases and J by 5 bases, with 6 bases of the junction left unmatched. Germline CDR1 reads MNHNY; CDR2 reads SVGAGI (reference sequence). The CDR3, as DNA: TGTGCCAGCAGTTACGCCGGGACAGGGGTCGACGAGCAGTACTTC. Translation: CASSYAGTGVDEQYF.

The chain joins TRBV9 to TRBJ2-5; 8 bases map to TRBD1. V was pared by 3 bases and J by 2 bases, with 6 bases of the junction left unmatched. The CDR3 sequence is 15 residues long. Looked up from germline, CDR1 is SGDLS and CDR2 is YYNGEE. CDR3 coding DNA: TGTGCCAGCAGCGCCCCCGGACAGGGACAAGAGACCCAGTACTTC. It specifies CASSAPGQGQETQYF.

Only one count was recorded for this clone. The chain uses TRBV6-1 and TRBJ1-4; unclear D gene. Germline V gene sequence: CDR1 MNHNS, CDR2 SASEGT. The length of the CDR3 is 16 residues. With 2 bases removed from V and 5 bases from J, the gap between germline ends came to 15 bases. CDR3 region: CASSESVNSPNEKLFF. The CDR3 DNA sequence: TGTGCCAGCAGTGAATCGGTGAACTCACCCAATGAAAAACTGTTTTTT.

This chain's CDR3 is CASSPQGMVTEAFF. CDR3 nucleotides: TGTGCCAGCAGCCCGCAGGGCATGGTCACTGAAGCTTTCTTT. The rearrangement uses TRBV7-3 and TRBJ1-1, with a possible D match to TRBD1 (5 bases). Germline CDR1 reads SGHTA; CDR2 reads FQGTGA. This CDR3 region has 14 residues. Trimming removed 5 bases at V and 4 bases at J, with 14 bases between.